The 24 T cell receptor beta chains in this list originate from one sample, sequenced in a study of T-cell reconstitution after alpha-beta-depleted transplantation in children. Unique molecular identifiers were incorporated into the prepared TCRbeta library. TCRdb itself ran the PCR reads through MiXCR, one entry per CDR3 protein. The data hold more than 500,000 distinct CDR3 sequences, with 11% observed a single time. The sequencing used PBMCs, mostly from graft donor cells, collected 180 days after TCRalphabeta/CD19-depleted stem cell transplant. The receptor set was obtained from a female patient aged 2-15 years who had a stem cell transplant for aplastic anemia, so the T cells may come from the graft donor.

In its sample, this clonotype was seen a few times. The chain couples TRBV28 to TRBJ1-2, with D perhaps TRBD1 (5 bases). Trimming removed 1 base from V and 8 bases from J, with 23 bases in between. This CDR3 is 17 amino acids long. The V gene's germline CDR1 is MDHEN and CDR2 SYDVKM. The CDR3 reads CASSLSRGRSDTYGYTF. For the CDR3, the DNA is TGTGCCAGCAGTTTATCCCGGGGACGATCAGACACCTACGGCTACACCTTC.

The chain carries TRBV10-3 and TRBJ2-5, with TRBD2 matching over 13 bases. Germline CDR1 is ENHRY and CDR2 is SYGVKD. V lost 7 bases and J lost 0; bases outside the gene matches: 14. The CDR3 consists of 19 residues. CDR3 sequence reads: CAITPDRLGTSGNQETQYF. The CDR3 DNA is TGTGCCATCACCCCGGACCGATTAGGGACTAGCGGGAACCAAGAGACCCAGTACTTC.

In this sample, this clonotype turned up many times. The CDR3 sequence: CASSLAGGGTDTQYF. In nucleotides, the CDR3 is TGTGCCAGCAGCTTAGCGGGAGGAGGCACAGATACGCAGTATTTT. The chain employs TRBV5-5 and TRBJ2-3, with 9 bases aligning to TRBD2. The CDR3 is made up of 15 amino acids. V dropped 2 bases and J dropped 1; count of bases not matched to a gene: 2. Germline CDR1 and CDR2: SGHKS and YYEKEE (reference sequence).

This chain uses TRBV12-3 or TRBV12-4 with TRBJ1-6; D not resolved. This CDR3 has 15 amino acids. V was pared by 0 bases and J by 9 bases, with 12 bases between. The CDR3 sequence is CASSLAQSGGSPLHF. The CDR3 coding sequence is TGTGCCAGCAGTTTAGCACAATCAGGCGGTTCACCCCTCCACTTT.

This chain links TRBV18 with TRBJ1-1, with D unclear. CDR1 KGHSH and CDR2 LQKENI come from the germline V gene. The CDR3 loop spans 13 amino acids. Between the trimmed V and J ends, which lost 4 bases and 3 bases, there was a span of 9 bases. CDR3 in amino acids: CASSREEYTEAFF. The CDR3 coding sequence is TGTGCCAGCTCACGTGAGGAGTACACTGAAGCTTTCTTT.

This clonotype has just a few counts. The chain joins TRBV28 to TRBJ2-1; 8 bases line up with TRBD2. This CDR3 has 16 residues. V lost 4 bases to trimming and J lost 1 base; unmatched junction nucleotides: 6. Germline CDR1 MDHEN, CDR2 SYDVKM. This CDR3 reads CASSSSTSVSYNEQFF. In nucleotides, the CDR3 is TGTGCCAGCAGTTCCTCGACTAGCGTTTCCTACAATGAGCAGTTCTTC.

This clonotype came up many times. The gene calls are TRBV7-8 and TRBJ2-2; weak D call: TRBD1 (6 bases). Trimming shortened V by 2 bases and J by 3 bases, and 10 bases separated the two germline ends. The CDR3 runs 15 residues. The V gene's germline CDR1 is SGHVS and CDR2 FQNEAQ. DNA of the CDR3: TGTGCCAGCAGCTTATCCAGGGGCGACACCGGGGAGCTGTTTTTT. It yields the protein CASSLSRGDTGELFF.

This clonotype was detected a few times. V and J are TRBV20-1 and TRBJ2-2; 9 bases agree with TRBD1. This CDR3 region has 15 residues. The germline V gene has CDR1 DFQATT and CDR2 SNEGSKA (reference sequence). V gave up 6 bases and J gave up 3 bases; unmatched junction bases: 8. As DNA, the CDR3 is TGCAGTGCGCCCGGGACAGGGAGGGACACCGGGGAGCTGTTTTTT. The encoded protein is CSAPGTGRDTGELFF.

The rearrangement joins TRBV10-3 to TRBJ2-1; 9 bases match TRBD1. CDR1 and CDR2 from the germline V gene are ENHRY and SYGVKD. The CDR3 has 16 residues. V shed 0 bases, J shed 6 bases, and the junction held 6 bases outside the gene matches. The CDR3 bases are TGTGCCATCAGTGAGTCGCAAGGGACAGGGTCCAATGAGCAGTTCTTC. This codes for CAISESQGTGSNEQFF.

CDR3 residues: CASSFFGTAAYEQYV. CDR3 sequence (DNA): TGTGCCAGCAGCTTTTTCGGGACAGCTGCCTACGAGCAGTACGTC. The V gene is TRBV7-2, the J gene TRBJ2-7; 7 bases agree with TRBD1. The germline CDR1 and CDR2 sequences are SGHTA and FQGNSA. V shed 3 bases and J 2 bases; nucleotides not matched to a gene: 7. The CDR3 runs 15 residues.

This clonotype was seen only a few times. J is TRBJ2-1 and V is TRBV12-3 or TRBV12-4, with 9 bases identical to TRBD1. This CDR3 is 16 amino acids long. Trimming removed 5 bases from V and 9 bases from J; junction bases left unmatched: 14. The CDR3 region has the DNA TGTGCCAGCAGTCTAGGTCCGGGACAGGGTTTGTTTGAGCAGTTCTTC. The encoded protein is CASSLGPGQGLFEQFF.

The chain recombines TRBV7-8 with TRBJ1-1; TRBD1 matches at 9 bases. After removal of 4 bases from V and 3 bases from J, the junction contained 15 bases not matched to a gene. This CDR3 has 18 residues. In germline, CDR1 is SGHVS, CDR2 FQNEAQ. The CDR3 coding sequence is TGTGCCAGCAGCTACCTCGGGACAGGGCGGCGTAGGGACACTGAAGCTTTCTTT. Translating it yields CASSYLGTGRRRDTEAFF.

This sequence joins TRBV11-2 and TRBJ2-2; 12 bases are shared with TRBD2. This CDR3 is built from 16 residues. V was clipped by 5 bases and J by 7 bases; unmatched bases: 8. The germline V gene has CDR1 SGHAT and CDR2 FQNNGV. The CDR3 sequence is CASSPGLAGRGGELFF. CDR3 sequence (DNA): TGTGCCAGCAGCCCTGGACTAGCGGGACGGGGCGGGGAGCTGTTTTTT.

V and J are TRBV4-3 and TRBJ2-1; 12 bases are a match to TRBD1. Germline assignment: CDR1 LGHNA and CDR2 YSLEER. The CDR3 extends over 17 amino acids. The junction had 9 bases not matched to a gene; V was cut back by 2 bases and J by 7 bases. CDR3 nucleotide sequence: TGCGCCAGCAGCCAAAGAGAGGGGACAGGGGGCTGGAATGAGCAGTTCTTC. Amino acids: CASSQREGTGGWNEQFF.

The CDR3 loop reads CASSLIYRAVNTEAFF. In DNA, the CDR3 is TGCGCCAGCAGTTTGATTTACAGGGCTGTGAACACTGAAGCTTTCTTT. The chain combines TRBV10-2 with TRBJ1-1, with TRBD1 as a possible D gene (6 bases). This CDR3 region has 16 residues. Trimming removed 5 bases from V and 0 bases from J, with 16 bases in between. CDR1 is WSHSY and CDR2 is SAAADI in the germline V gene.

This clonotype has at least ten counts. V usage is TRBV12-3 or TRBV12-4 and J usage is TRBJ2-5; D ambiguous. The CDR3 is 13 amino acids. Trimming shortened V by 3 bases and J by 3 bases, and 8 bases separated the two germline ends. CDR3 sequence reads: CASSFTEKETQYF. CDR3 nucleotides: TGTGCCAGCAGTTTCACCGAGAAAGAGACCCAGTACTTC.

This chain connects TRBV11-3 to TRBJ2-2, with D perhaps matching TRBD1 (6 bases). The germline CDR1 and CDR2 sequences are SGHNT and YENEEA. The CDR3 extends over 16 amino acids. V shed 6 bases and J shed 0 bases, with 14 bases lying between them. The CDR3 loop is CASSSQGGANTGELFF. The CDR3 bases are TGTGCCAGCAGTTCCCAAGGGGGAGCGAACACCGGGGAGCTGTTTTTT.

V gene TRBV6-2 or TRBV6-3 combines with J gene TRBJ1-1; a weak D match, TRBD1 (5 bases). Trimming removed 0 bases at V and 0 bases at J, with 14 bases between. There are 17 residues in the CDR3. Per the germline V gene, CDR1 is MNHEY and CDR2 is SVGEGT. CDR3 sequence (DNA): TGTGCCAGCAGTTACTCCAGGGCGGGTAGGATGAACACTGAAGCTTTCTTT. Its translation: CASSYSRAGRMNTEAFF.

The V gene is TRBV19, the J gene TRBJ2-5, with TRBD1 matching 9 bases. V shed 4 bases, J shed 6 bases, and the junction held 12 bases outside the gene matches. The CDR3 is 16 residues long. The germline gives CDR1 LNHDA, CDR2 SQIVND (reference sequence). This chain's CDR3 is CASSTRRDRAPKTQYF. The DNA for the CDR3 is TGTGCCAGTAGTACCCGACGGGACAGGGCCCCGAAGACCCAGTACTTC.

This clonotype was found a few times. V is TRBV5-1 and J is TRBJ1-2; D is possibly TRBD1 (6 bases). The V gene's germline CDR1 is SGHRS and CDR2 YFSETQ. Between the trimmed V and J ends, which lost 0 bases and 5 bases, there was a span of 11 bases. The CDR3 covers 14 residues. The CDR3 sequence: CASSLGGATYGYTF. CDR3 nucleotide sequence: TGCGCCAGCAGCTTGGGGGGGGCCACGTATGGCTACACCTTC. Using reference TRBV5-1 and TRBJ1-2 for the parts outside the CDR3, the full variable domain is KAGVTQTPRYLIKTRGQQVTLSCSPISGHRSVSWYQQTPGQGLQFLFEYFSETQRNKGNFPGRFSGRQFSNSRSEMNVSTLELGDSALYLCASSLGGATYGYTFGSGTRLTVV.

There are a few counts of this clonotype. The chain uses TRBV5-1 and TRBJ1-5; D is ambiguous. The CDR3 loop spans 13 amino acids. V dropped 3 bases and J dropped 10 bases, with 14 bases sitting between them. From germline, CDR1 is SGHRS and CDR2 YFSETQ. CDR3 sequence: CASSSLHVPPQHF. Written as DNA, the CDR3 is TGCGCCAGCAGCTCCCTCCATGTTCCCCCCCAGCATTTT.

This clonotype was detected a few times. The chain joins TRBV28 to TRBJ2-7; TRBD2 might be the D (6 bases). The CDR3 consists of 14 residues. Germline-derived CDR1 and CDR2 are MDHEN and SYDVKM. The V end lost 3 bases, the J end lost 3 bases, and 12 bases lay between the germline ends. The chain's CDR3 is CASSFSGADYEQYF. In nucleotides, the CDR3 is TGTGCCAGCAGTTTTAGCGGAGCCGACTACGAGCAGTACTTC.

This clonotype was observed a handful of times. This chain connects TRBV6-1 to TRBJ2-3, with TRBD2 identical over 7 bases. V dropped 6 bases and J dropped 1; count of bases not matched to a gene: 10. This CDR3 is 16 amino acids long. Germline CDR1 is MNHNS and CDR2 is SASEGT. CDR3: CASRKKGTIRTDTQYF. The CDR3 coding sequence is TGTGCCAGCAGAAAGAAAGGGACTATACGCACAGATACGCAGTATTTT.

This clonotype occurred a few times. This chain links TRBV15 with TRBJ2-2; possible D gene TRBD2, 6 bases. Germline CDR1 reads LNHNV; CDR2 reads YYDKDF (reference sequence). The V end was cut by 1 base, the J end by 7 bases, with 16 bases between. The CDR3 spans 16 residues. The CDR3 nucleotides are TGTGCCACCAGCAGAGGCGGGGATCGGAACGGCGGGGAGCTGTTTTTT. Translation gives CATSRGGDRNGGELFF. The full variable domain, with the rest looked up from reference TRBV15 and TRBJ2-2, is DAMVIQNPRYQVTQFGKPVTLSCSQTLNHNVMYWYQQKSSQAPKLLFHYYDKDFNNEADTPDNFQSRRPNTSFCFLDIRSPGLGDTAMYLCATSRGGDRNGGELFFGEGSRLTVL.